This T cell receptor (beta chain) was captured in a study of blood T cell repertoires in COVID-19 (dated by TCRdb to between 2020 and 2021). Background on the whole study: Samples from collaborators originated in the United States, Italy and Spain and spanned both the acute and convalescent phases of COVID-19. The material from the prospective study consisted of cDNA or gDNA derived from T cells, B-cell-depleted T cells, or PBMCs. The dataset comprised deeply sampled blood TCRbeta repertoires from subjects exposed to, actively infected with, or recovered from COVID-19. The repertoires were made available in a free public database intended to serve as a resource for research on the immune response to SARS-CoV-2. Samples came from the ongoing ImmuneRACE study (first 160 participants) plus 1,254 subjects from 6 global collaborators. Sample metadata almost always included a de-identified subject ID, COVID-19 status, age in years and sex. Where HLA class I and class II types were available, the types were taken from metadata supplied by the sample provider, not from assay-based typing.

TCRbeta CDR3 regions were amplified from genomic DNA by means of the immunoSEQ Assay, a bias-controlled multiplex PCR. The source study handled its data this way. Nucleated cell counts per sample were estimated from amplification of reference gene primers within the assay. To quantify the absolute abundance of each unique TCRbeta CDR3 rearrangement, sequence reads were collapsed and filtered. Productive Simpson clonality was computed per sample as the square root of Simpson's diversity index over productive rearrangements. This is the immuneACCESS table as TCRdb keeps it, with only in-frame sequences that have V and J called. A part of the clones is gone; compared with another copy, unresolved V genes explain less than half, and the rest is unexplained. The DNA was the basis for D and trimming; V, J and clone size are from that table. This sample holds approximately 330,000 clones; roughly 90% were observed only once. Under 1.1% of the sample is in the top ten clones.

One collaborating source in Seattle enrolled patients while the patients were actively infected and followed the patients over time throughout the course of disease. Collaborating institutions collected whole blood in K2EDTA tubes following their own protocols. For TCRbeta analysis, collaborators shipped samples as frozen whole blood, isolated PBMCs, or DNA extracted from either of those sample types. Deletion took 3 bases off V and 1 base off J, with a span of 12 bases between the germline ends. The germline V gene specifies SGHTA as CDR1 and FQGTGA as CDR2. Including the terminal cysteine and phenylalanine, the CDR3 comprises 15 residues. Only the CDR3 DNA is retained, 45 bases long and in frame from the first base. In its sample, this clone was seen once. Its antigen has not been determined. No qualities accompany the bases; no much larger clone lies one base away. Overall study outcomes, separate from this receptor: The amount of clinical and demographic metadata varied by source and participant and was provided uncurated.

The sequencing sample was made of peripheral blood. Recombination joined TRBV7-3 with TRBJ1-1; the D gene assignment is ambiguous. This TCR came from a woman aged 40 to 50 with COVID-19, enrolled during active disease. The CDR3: CASSLISSPNTEAFF. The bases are TGTGCCAGCAGCTTGATTAGCTCCCCGAACACTGAAGCTTTCTTT.